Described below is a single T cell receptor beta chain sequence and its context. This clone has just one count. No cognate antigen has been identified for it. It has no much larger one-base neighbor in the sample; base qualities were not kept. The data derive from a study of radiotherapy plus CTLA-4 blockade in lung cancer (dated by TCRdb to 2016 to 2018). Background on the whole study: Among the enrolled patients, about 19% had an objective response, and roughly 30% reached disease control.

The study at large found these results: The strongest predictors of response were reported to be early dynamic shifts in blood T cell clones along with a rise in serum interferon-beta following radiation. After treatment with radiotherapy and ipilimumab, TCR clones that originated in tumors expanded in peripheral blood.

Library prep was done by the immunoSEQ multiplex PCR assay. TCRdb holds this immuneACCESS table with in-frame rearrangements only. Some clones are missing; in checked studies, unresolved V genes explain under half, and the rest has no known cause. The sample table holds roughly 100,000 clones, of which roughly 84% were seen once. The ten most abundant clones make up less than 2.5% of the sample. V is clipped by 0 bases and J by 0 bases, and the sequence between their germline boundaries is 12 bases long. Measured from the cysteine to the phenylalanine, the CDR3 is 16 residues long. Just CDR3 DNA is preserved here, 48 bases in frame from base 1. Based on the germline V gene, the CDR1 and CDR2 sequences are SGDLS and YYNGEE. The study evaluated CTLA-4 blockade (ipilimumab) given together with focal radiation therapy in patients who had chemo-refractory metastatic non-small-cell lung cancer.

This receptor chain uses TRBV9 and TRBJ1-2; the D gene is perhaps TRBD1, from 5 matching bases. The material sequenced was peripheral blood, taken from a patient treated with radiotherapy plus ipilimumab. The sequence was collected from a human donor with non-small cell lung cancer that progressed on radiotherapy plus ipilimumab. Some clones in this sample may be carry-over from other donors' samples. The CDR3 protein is CASSVDGWTPNYGYTF. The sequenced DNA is TGTGCCAGCAGCGTAGATGGCTGGACACCTAACTATGGCTACACCTTC.